The present entry profiles one T cell receptor beta chain with its context. The table came from immunoSEQ multiplex PCR; TCRdb's copy has only in-frame clones and leaves some out. The sample carries just under 65,000 clones, more than 60% recorded once. This specimen comes from a study of blood T cell repertoires in COVID-19. The J segment lost 6 bases and the V segment lost 2 bases, leaving 5 bases of the junction unmatched. The CDR3 sequence is 14 residues long. In germline, CDR1 is MNHNY, CDR2 SVGAGI (reference sequence). The clonotype comes from a human donor in a cohort sampled during active COVID-19. The genes are TRBV6-6 and TRBJ2-7; 9 bases map to TRBD1. The specimen was peripheral blood. The CDR3 DNA reads TGTGCCAGCAGTTACGGAGGACAGGGGTCCGAGCAGTACTTC. Translating it yields CASSYGGQGSEQYF.